These 3 T cell receptor beta chains were all obtained from the same sample, sequenced in a study of T cells in Graves' hyperthyroidism and ophthalmopathy (dated by TCRdb to about 2019). Library preparation employed multiplex PCR. TCRdb names Illumina HiSeq 2000 as the instrument used. The TCR beta CDR3 regions were amplified from the RNA transcripts. For the first round of RT-PCR on the TCR CDR3, the HTBI primer set was used together with the Qiagen OneStep RT-PCR kit. TCRdb itself trimmed the public reads at Q25 with fastp, ran MiXCR and retained productive beta chains. Rows with a matching CDR3 protein are joined into one entry that keeps the most common DNA and genes. The sample table holds roughly 380,000 distinct CDR3 sequences, of which about 15% were seen once. The biggest ten clones account for approximately 10% of the sample. Sequencing used blood. The receptors derive from a woman aged 55 to 70 with Graves' hyperthyroidism.

This clonotype was counted a few times. V gene TRBV11-1 combines with J gene TRBJ1-6; 11 nucleotides match TRBD1. Germline V gives CDR1 SGHAT, CDR2 FQDESV (reference sequence). The CDR3 has 19 residues. J was trimmed by 0 bases and V by 5 bases; bases with no gene match: 9. The CDR3 loop is CASSGGQGATSSYNSPLHF. CDR3 DNA: TGTGCCAGCAGCGGAGGACAGGGGGCGACCAGCTCCTATAATTCACCCCTCCACTTT.

This clonotype has just a few counts. DNA for the CDR3: TGCGCCAGCAGTGAGTCGATAAGCGGGGGGTCCTACGAGCAGTACTTC. Its protein product is CASSESISGGSYEQYF. The V and J genes are TRBV10-2 and TRBJ2-7; 9 nucleotides agree with TRBD2. CDR1 and CDR2 from the germline V gene are WSHSY and SAAADI. The J segment lost 1 base and the V segment lost 0 bases, leaving 4 bases of the junction unmatched. The CDR3 is 16 amino acids.

This clonotype was recorded a few times. V usage is TRBV19 and J usage is TRBJ2-7, with D hard to call. CDR3 length equals 14 residues. Germline V CDR1 and CDR2: LNHDA, SQIVND (reference sequence). V shed 3 bases and J shed 0 bases, with 9 bases lying between them. Written as DNA, the CDR3 is TGTGCCAGTAGTATGGTGGTTAGCTCCTACGAGCAGTACTTC. This sequence encodes CASSMVVSSYEQYF.